This TCR beta chain was found in a study of Siglec-9 on CD8 T cells in melanoma. Clones were sequenced by immunoSEQ multiplex PCR, and TCRdb holds only the in-frame ones, with some missing. The top ten clones hold 5.8% of a sample with roughly 30,000 clones, 80% of them seen once. V was clipped by 4 bases and J by 0 bases, with 13 bases between them. The CDR3 spans 15 residues. Germline V gene sequence: CDR1 SGDLS, CDR2 YYNGEE. A few counts support this clone. The chain couples TRBV9 to TRBJ1-1, with D maybe TRBD1 (5 bases). Sequencing used Siglec-9- CD8+ T cells sorted from blood. The sequence came from a human donor in good health. CDR3 sequence reads: CASSIMTAMNTEAFF. In nucleotides, the CDR3 is TGTGCCAGCAGCATCATGACAGCGATGAACACTGAAGCTTTCTTT.